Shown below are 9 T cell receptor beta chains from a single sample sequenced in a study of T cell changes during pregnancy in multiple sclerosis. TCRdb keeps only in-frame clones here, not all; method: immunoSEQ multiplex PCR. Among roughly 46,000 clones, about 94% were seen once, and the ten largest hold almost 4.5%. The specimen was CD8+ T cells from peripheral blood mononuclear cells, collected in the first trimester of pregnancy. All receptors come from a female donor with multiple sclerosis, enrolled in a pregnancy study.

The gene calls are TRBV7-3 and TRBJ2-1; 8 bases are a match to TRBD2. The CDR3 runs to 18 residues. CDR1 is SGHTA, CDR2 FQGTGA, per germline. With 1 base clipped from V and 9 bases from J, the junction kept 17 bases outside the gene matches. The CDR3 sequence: CASSLRGTGRAFFGEQFF. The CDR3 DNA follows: TGTGCCAGCAGCTTAAGAGGGACCGGGAGGGCCTTTTTTGGTGAGCAGTTCTTC.

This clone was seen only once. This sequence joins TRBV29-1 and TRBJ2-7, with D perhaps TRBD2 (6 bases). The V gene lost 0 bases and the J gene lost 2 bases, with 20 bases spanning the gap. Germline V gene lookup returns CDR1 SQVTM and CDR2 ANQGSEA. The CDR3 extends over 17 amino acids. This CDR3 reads CSVEEPRRGIRTYEQYF. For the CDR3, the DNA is TGCAGCGTTGAAGAGCCCCGCCGGGGGATTAGGACCTACGAGCAGTACTTC.

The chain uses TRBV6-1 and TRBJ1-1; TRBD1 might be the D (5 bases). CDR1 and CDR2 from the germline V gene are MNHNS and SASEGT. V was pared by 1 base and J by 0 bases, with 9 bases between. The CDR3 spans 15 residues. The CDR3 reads CASSEGWDLNTEAFF. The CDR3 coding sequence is TGTGCCAGCAGTGAAGGCTGGGACTTGAACACTGAAGCTTTCTTT.

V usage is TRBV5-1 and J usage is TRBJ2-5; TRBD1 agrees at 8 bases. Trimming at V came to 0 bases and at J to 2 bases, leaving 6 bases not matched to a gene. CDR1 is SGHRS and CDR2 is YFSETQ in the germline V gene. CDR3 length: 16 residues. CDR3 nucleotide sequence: TGCGCCAGCAGCTTGGGACAGGGGTATCCGCAAGAGACCCAGTACTTC. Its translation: CASSLGQGYPQETQYF.

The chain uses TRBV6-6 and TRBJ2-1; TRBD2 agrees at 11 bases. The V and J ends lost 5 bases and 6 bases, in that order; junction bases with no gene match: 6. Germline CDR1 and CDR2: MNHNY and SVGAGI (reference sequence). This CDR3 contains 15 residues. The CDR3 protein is CASSPLAGGLNEQFF. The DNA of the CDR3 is TGTGCCAGCAGTCCCCTAGCGGGAGGACTCAATGAGCAGTTCTTC.

CDR3 sequence: CASSLAPSGGSNEQFF. CDR3 nucleotide sequence: TGTGCCAGCAGTTTAGCCCCTTCGGGGGGGAGTAATGAGCAGTTCTTC. The chain has TRBV28 and TRBJ2-1, with 8 positions matching TRBD2. The CDR3 totals 16 residues. The germline V gene encodes CDR1 MDHEN and CDR2 SYDVKM. V lost 2 bases to trimming and J lost 7 bases; unmatched junction nucleotides: 10.

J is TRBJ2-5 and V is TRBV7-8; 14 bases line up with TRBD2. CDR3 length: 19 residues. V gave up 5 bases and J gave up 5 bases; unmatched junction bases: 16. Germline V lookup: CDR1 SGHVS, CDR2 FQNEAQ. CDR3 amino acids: CASSTRTTSGRAGEETQYF. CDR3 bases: TGTGCCAGCAGCACAAGAACGACTAGCGGGAGGGCTGGGGAGGAGACCCAGTACTTC.

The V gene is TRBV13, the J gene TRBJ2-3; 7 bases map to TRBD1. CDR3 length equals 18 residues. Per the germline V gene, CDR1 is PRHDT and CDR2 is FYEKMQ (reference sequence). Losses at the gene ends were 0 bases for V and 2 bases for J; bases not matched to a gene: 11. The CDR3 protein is CASSLGGGRGGSTDTQYF. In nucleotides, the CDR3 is TGTGCCAGCAGCTTAGGAGGGGGACGAGGGGGCTCCACAGATACGCAGTATTTT.

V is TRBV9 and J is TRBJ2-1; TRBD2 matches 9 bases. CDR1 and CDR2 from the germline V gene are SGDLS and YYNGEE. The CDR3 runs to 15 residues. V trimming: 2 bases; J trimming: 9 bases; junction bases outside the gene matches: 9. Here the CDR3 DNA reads TGTGCCAGCAGCGTTATAGCGGGAGAAGCGGGTGAGCAGTTCTTC. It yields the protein CASSVIAGEAGEQFF.